The rows below give T cell receptor beta chains drawn from one sample of a study of early T cells in non-severe SARS-CoV-2 infection. A single record per CDR3 protein comes from TCRdb applying MiXCR to the 5' RACE reads. The data show over 85,000 distinct CDR3 sequences, over 15% seen once. Sequencing input: whole blood. The origin of the receptors is an adult who was a healthcare worker with PCR-confirmed SARS-CoV-2 infection or an uninfected control (not recorded which). CDR3s include the opening cysteine and the closing phenylalanine or tryptophan. The order of the fields is clone size, J gene, D gene, V gene, CDR3 DNA, CDR3 protein. D genes are given only for firm matches. Clone size is shown for a subset of rows, as once, few, many or a class of expanded clone.

>once|TRBJ1-6|-|TRBV28
TGTGCCAGCAGGGGGCAGGGCTATTCACCCCTCCACTTT
CASRGQGYSPLHF
>-|TRBJ1-6|TRBD1|TRBV5-1
TGCGCCAGCAGCACCGGGGACAGAATCAATTCACCCCTCCACTTT
CASSTGDRINSPLHF
>-|TRBJ2-7|-|TRBV19
TGTGCCAGTAGTACCGGGACGGTGGGCTACGAGCAGTACTTC
CASSTGTVGYEQYF
>few|TRBJ1-1|-|TRBV30
TGTGCCCGAACTTCAGGGGAAAACACTGAAGCTTTCTTT
CARTSGENTEAFF
>many|TRBJ1-1|-|TRBV7-8
TGTGCCAGCAGTCATACGAAGATAACTGAAGCTTTCTTT
CASSHTKITEAFF
>-|TRBJ2-4|TRBD2|TRBV4-2
TGTGCCAGCAGCCAAGGACTAGCGGGGGCCAAAAACATTCAGTACTTC
CASSQGLAGAKNIQYF
>many|TRBJ1-4|-|TRBV19
TGTGCCAGTAGTATTCGTGGCGGAGTCTCCGAAAAACTGTTTTTT
CASSIRGGVSEKLFF
>few|TRBJ2-1|-|TRBV29-1
TGCAGCGTTGAAGAAACTAGCTACAATGAGCAGTTCTTC
CSVEETSYNEQFF
>-|TRBJ2-3|-|TRBV24-1
TGTGCCACCAGCCTCGGCGGAAGCACAGATACGCAGTATTTT
CATSLGGSTDTQYF
>few|TRBJ2-7|-|TRBV27
TGTGCCAGCAGTTTAGGGCCTTTCTACGAGCAGTACTTC
CASSLGPFYEQYF
>-|TRBJ2-5|-|TRBV9
TGTGCCAGCAGCGTAACATCCGAGACCCAGTACTTC
CASSVTSETQYF